Sequencing of this T cell receptor beta chain was carried out in a study of T cell changes during pregnancy in multiple sclerosis. Data came from immunoSEQ multiplex PCR; TCRdb stores just in-frame clones and leaves some out. The sample yields tens of thousands of clones, about 92% seen once. This TCR came from a female donor with multiple sclerosis, enrolled in a pregnancy study. This sample comprised CD4+ T cells from peripheral blood mononuclear cells, obtained after pregnancy.

CDR3 residues: CASSLVQGVGLFF. CDR3 in DNA: TGTGCCAGCAGCTTGGTCCAGGGTGTGGGGCTGTTTTTT. The V call is TRBV7-8, the J call TRBJ1-4, with D maybe TRBD1 (5 bases). CDR3 size: 13 residues. The V end lost 3 bases, the J end lost 14 bases, and 16 bases lay between the germline ends. Per germline, CDR1 SGHVS and CDR2 FQNEAQ.